The source of this T cell receptor beta chain is a study of CD4 T cells in relation to SARS-CoV-2 and coronaviruses. The V segment lost 3 bases and the J segment 7 bases; nucleotides outside the gene matches: 9. This CDR3 is 16 amino acids long. CDR1 is SNHLY, CDR2 FYNNEI, per germline. Before the COVID-19 pandemic, during about 2010-2019, CD4+ T cells were taken from unexposed donors. CD4+ T cells were isolated from the cells after around 11 days of culture. Cells permitting, SARS-CoV-2 S/N and four cold-coronavirus spikes were tested on unexposed-donor CD4+ T cells. Only in-frame clones appear in the TCRdb table, and some are missing; sequencing was by immunoSEQ multiplex PCR. The data show around 15,000 clones, over 80% seen once. For this clone: Antigen unknown.

The origin of this receptor is a human donor in good health. The sequenced material came from CD4+ T cells from PBMCs, cultured in vitro. The chain joins TRBV2 to TRBJ2-2; TRBD2 aligns across 9 bases. The CDR3 sequence: CASSDLVAGEGGELFF. The CDR3 nucleotides are TGTGCCAGCAGTGATTTGGTAGCGGGAGAGGGCGGGGAGCTGTTTTTT.